This TCR beta chain was found in a study of regulatory T cells in long-lasting Graves disease. The study's findings and limits: New patients shared around 1,000 public clonotypes, and persistent patients shared more, with 2,741.

Trimming stripped 1 base from V and 6 bases from J, with 16 bases between. From germline, CDR1 is DFQATT and CDR2 SNEGSKA (reference sequence). There are 14 residues in the CDR3. Time point in this sample: newly diagnosed GD, antithyroid drugs for less than 3 months. TCR sequences were obtained from RNA taken from PBMCs. Combining iRepertoire HTBI primers with Arm-PCR of CDR3 regions, the authors built TCR beta libraries. Each CDR3 protein is one row after TCRdb ran MiXCR on the multiplex PCR reads. Of fewer than 500,000 distinct CDR3 sequences in the sample, 15% to 20% were seen once. This clonotype has a count of ten or more. The antigen is undetermined. These data also formed part of another study, on T cells in Graves' hyperthyroidism and ophthalmopathy. According to that study: Across 18 months, stable Graves' hyperthyroidism was marked by no progression to ophthalmopathy.

Sequencing used peripheral blood mononuclear cells (PBMCs), obtained at new diagnosis, from a patient treated with antithyroid drugs. The chain carries TRBV20-1 and TRBJ2-7; D possibly corresponds to TRBD2 (5 bases). This receptor was identified in a man aged 35-49 years with Graves disease. CDR3 nucleotides: TGCAGTGCTAGAGTAGCTGTTCCGGGGATCGAGCAGTACTTC. Translating it yields CSARVAVPGIEQYF.